This T cell receptor (beta chain) is drawn from a study of T cell changes during pregnancy in multiple sclerosis. Data came from immunoSEQ multiplex PCR; TCRdb stores just in-frame clones and leaves some out. The sample holds about 80,000 clones, about 93% seen once. Trimming removed 0 bases from V and 5 bases from J; junction bases left unmatched: 10. Germline-derived CDR1 and CDR2 are LNHNV and YYDKDF (reference sequence). The CDR3 has 17 amino acids. This receptor was identified in a female donor in good health, enrolled as a control in a pregnancy study. The sample was peripheral blood, taken after pregnancy. This chain joins TRBV15 and TRBJ2-3; 8 nucleotides match TRBD2. The CDR3 sequence is CATSRDQITGGQDTQYF. The CDR3 DNA follows: TGTGCCACCAGCAGAGATCAAATAACGGGGGGGCAAGATACGCAGTATTTT.